This note documents a single T cell receptor beta chain sequence. Its antigen is not identified. Trimming cost V 6 bases and J 6 bases; bases outside gene matches: 5. Germline V CDR1 and CDR2: SGHTA, FQGNSA. This CDR3 spans 14 amino acids. This sample is drawn from a study of follicular helper T cells after annual influenza vaccination. Libraries were prepared by immunoSEQ multiplex PCR; TCRdb keeps only in-frame clonotypes and omits some of them. The table includes about 7,800 clones, roughly 85% detected once. The time point was: 2014-2015 season, 7 days after vaccination. Study results and caveats: Each annual vaccination recalled recurring oligoclonal ICOS+CD38+ cTfh clonotypes. Day 7 ICOS+CD38+ clones were most often found later in ICOS-CD38- cTfh cells.

This chain connects TRBV7-2 to TRBJ2-4; 10 bases are a match to TRBD1. The sequences come from CXCR5+ CD38- circulating T follicular helper cells from blood, collected 7 days after influenza vaccination. Subset meaning: circulating Tfh, non-naive CD4+CXCR5+PD-1+ (ICOS+CD38+ or ICOS-CD38-). The origin of this receptor is an adult who received the influenza vaccine. The CDR3 DNA is TGTGCCAGCAGACCCGGGACAGGGGCAAACATTCAGTACTTC. Protein product: CASRPGTGANIQYF.